This T cell receptor beta chain was sequenced in a study of memory CD4+ T cells and cytomegalovirus serostatus. At the level of the study: Of the healthy Belgian adults, 8 to 10 were CMV seropositive and 20 to 30 seronegative. Broader study findings: Each of 67 CMV-associated TCRbeta sequences occurred in one to five individuals.

This clone showed up just once. Its antigen is unknown. CDR1 and CDR2 (germline): MNHNS, SASEGT. The CDR3 runs to 14 residues. V lost 6 bases, J lost 5 bases, and 7 bases stayed unmatched. Libraries were prepared by immunoSEQ multiplex PCR; TCRdb keeps only in-frame clonotypes and omits some of them. Of about 92,000 clones listed, around 80% were seen once; the top ten hold around 3.6%. The sort gate was single viable CD3+CD4+CD8-CD45RO+ cells for memory CD4+ T cells. The chain is built from TRBV6-1 and TRBJ2-1; 7 nucleotides align to TRBD1. This TCR derives from an adult in good health and CMV-seropositive. The sequencing input was memory CD4+ T cells from blood. The DNA for the CDR3 is TGTGCCAGCAGCCCCGGGACAGATGACAATGAGCAGTTCTTC. It is translated as CASSPGTDDNEQFF.